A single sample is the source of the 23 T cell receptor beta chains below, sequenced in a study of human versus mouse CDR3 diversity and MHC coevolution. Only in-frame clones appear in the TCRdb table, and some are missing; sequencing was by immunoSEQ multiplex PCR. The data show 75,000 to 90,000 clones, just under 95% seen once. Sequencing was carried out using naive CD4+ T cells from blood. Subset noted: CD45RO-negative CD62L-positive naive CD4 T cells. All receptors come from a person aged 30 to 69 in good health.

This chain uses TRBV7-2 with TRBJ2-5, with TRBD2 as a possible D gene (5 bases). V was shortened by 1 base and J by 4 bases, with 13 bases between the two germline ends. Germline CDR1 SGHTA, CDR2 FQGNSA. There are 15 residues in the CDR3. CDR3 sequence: CASSLGGAGGETQYF. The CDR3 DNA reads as TGTGCCAGCAGCTTAGGCGGAGCCGGAGGAGAGACCCAGTACTTC.

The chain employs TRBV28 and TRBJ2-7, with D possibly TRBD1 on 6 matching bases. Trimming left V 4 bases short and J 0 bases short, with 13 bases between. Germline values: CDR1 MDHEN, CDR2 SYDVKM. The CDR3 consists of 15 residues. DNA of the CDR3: TGTGCCAGCAGTTCCCCCGGGACATTCTCCTACGAGCAGTACTTC. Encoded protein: CASSSPGTFSYEQYF. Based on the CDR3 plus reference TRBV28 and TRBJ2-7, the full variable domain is DVKVTQSSRYLVKRTGEKVFLECVQDMDHENMFWYRQDPGLGLRLIYFSYDVKMKEKGDIPEGYSVSREKKERFSLILESASTNQTSMYLCASSSPGTFSYEQYFGPGTRLTVT.

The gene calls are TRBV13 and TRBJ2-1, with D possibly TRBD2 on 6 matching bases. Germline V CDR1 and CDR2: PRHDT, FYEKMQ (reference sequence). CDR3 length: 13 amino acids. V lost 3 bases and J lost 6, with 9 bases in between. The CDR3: CASSLRDSNEQFF. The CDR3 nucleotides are TGTGCCAGCAGCTTGCGGGACTCCAATGAGCAGTTCTTC. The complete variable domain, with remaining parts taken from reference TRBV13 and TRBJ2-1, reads AAGVIQSPRHLIKEKRETATLKCYPIPRHDTVYWYQQGPGQDPQFLISFYEKMQSDKGSIPDRFSAQQFSDYHSELNMSSLELGDSALYFCASSLRDSNEQFFGPGTRLTVL.

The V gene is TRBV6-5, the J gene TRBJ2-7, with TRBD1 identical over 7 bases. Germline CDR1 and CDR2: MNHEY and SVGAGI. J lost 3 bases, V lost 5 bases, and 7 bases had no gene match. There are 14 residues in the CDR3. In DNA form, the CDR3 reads TGTGCCAGCAGTAAATCGACAGGGCTCTACGAGCAGTACTTC. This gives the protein CASSKSTGLYEQYF.

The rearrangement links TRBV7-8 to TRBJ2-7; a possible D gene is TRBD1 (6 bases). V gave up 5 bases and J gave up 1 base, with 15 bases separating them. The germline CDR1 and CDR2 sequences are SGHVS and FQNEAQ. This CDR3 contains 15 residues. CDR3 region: CASSTQGAGSYEQYF. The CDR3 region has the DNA TGTGCCAGCAGCACACAGGGAGCCGGGTCCTACGAGCAGTACTTC. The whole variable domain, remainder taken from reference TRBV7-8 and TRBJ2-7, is GAGVSQSPRYKVAKRGQDVALRCDPISGHVSLFWYQQALGQGPEFLTYFQNEAQLDKSGLPSDRFFAERPEGSVSTLKIQRTQQEDSAVYLCASSTQGAGSYEQYFGPGTRLTVT.

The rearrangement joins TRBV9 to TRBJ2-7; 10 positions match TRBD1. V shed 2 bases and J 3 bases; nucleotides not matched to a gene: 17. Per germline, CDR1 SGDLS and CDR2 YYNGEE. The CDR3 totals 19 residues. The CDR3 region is CASSVQGDRGDSYVYEQYF. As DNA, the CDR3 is TGTGCCAGCAGCGTCCAAGGGGACAGGGGCGATTCGTACGTCTACGAGCAGTACTTC. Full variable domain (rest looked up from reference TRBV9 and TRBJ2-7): DSGVTQTPKHLITATGQRVTLRCSPRSGDLSVYWYQQSLDQGLQFLIQYYNGEERAKGNILERFSAQQFPDLHSELNLSSLELGDSALYFCASSVQGDRGDSYVYEQYFGPGTRLTVT.

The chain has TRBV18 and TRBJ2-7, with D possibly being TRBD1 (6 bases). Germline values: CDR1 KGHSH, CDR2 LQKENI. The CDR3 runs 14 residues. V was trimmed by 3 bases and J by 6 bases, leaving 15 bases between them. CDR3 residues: CASSPPKGVGEQYF. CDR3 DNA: TGTGCCAGCTCACCTCCGAAGGGGGTAGGCGAGCAGTACTTC. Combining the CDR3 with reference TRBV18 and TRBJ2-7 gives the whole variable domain NAGVMQNPRHLVRRRGQEARLRCSPMKGHSHVYWYRQLPEEGLKFMVYLQKENIIDESGMPKERFSAEFPKEGPSILRIQQVVRGDSAAYFCASSPPKGVGEQYFGPGTRLTVT.

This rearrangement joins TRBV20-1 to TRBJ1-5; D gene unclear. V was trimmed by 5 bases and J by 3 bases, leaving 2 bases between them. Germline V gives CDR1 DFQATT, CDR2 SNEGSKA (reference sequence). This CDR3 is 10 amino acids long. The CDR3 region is CSAHNQPQHF. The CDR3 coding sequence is TGCAGTGCTCACAATCAGCCCCAGCATTTT.

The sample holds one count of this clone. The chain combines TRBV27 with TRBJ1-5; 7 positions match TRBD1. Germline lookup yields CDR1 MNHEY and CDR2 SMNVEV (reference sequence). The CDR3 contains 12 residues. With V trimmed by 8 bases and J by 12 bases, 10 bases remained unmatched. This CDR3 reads CASGFRQGVQHF. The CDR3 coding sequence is TGTGCCAGCGGGTTTCGACAGGGCGTCCAGCATTTT.

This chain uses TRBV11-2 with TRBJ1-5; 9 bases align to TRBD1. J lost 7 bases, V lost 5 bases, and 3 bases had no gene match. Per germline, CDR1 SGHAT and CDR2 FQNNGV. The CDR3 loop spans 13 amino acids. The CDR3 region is CASSRQGVQPQHF. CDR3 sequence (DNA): TGTGCCAGCAGCCGACAGGGGGTCCAGCCCCAGCATTTT. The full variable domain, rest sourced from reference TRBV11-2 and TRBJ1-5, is EAGVAQSPRYKIIEKRQSVAFWCNPISGHATLYWYQQILGQGPKLLIQFQNNGVVDDSQLPKDRFSAERLKGVDSTLKIQPAKLEDSAVYLCASSRQGVQPQHFGDGTRLSIL.

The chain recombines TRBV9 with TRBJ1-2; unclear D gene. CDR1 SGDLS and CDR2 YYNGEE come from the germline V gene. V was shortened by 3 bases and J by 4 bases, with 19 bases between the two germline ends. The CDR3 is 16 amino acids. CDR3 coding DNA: TGTGCCAGCAGCGGTGGGAGTCATCAGAGGCGCTATGGCTACACCTTC. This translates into CASSGGSHQRRYGYTF.

The CDR3 reads CASRQGALDEQYF. The CDR3 DNA is TGTGCCAGTCGACAGGGGGCTCTGGACGAGCAGTACTTC. V and J are TRBV6-1 and TRBJ2-7, with 10 bases fitting TRBD1. V lost 9 bases and J lost 5; bases outside the gene matches: 7. The CDR3 consists of 13 residues. Per the germline V gene, CDR1 is MNHNS and CDR2 is SASEGT.

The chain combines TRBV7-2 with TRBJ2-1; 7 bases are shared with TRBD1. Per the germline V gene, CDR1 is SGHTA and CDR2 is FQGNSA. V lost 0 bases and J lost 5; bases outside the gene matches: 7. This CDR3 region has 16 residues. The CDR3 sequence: CASSLAGTATDNEQFF. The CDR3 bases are TGTGCCAGCAGCTTAGCAGGGACAGCAACTGACAATGAGCAGTTCTTC. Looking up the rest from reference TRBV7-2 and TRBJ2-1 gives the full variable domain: GAGVSQSPSNKVTEKGKDVELRCDPISGHTALYWYRQSLGQGLEFLIYFQGNSAPDKSGLPSDRFSAERTGGSVSTLTIQRTQQEDSAVYLCASSLAGTATDNEQFFGPGTRLTVL.

The CDR3 bases are TGTGCCAGCAGCCCGGGACAGAATAGCAATCAGCCCCAGCATTTT. This codes for CASSPGQNSNQPQHF. This chain connects TRBV6-5 to TRBJ1-5, with 7 bases that match TRBD1. Trimming took 6 bases from V and 0 from J; bases not matched to a gene: 5. The CDR3 covers 15 residues. Germline-derived CDR1 and CDR2 are MNHEY and SVGAGI.

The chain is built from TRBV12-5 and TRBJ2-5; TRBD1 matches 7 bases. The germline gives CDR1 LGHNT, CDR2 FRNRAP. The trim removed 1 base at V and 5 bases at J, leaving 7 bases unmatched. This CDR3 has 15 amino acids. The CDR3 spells CASGLGLTGIETQYF. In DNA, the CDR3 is TGTGCTAGTGGTTTGGGATTGACAGGGATCGAGACCCAGTACTTC.

The CDR3 sequence: CASSIRGRNYEQYF. CDR3 nucleotide sequence: TGTGCCAGTAGTATTAGGGGAAGAAACTACGAGCAGTACTTC. This sequence joins TRBV19 and TRBJ2-7; a weak D match, TRBD1 (5 bases). CDR1 and CDR2 (germline): LNHDA, SQIVND (reference sequence). Between the trimmed V and J ends, which lost 3 bases and 3 bases, there was a span of 12 bases. The CDR3 covers 14 residues. The entire variable domain, with the rest obtained from reference TRBV19 and TRBJ2-7, is as follows: DGGITQSPKYLFRKEGQNVTLSCEQNLNHDAMYWYRQDPGQGLRLIYYSQIVNDFQKGDIAEGYSVSREKKESFPLTVTSAQKNPTAFYLCASSIRGRNYEQYFGPGTRLTVT.

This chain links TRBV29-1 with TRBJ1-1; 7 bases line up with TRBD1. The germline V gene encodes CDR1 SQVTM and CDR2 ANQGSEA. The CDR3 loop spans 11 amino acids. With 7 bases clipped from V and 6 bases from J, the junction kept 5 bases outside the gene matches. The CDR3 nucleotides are TGCAGCGCCAGGGGGAGCGCTGAAGCTTTCTTT. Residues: CSARGSAEAFF.

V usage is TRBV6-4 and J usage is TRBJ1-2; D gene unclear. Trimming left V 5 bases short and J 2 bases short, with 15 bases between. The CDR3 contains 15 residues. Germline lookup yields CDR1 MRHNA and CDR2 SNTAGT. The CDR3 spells CASSRDGGSNYGYTF. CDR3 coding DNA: TGTGCCAGCAGTAGAGATGGAGGTTCAAACTATGGCTACACCTTC.

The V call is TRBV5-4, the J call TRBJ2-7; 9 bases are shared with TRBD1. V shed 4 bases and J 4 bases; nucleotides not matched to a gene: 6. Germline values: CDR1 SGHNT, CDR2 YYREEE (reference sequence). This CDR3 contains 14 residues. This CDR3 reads CASSRGTGLYEQYF. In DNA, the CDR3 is TGTGCCAGCAGCCGGGGGACAGGGTTATACGAGCAGTACTTC.

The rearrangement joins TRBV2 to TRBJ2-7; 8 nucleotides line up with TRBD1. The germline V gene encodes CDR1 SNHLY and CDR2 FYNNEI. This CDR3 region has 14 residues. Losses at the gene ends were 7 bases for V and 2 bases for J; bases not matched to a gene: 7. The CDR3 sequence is CASTPRDRPYEQYF. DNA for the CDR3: TGTGCCAGCACCCCCCGGGACAGGCCCTACGAGCAGTACTTC.

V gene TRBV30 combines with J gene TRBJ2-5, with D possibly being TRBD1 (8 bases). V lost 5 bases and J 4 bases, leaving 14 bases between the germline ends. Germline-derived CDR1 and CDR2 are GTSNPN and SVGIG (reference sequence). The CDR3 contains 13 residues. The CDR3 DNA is TGTGCCTGGGTTACAGGGGGGGGAGAGACCCAGTACTTC. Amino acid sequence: CAWVTGGGETQYF. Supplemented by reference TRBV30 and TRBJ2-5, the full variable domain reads SQTIHQWPATLVQPVGSPLSLECTVEGTSNPNLYWYRQAAGRGLQLLFYSVGIGQISSEVPQNLSASRPQDRQFILSSKKLLLSDSGFYLCAWVTGGGETQYFGPGTRLLVL.

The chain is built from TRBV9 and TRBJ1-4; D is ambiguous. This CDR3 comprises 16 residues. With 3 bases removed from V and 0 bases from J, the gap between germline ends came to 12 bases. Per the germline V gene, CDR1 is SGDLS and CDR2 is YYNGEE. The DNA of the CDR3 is TGTGCCAGCAGCGCCCGGGGTGGGGCAACTAATGAAAAACTGTTTTTT. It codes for CASSARGGATNEKLFF. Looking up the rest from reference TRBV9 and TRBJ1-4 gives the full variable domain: DSGVTQTPKHLITATGQRVTLRCSPRSGDLSVYWYQQSLDQGLQFLIQYYNGEERAKGNILERFSAQQFPDLHSELNLSSLELGDSALYFCASSARGGATNEKLFFGSGTQLSVL.

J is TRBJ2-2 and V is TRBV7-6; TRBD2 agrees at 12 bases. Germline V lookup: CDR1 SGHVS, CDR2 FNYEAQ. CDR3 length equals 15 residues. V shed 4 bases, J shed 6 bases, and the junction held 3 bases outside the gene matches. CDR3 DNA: TGTGCCAGCAGCTCGACTAGCGGGGGTTCCGGGGAGCTGTTTTTT. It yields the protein CASSSTSGGSGELFF.